Listed below are T cell receptor beta chains from one sample, sequenced in a study of T-cell memory formation after mild COVID-19. TCRdb ran MiXCR on the 5' RACE reads and lists one entry per CDR3 protein. This table has roughly 110,000 distinct CDR3 sequences, 13% to 15% appearing once. The specimen sequenced was PBMCs or a T cell subset sorted from them (not recorded which). These receptor sequences come from a man aged 18 to 30 who had mild COVID-19 (a few samples of this study predate the infection). Cell type and time point are not known. CDR3s include the opening cysteine and the closing phenylalanine or tryptophan. Fields, in order: clone size, J gene, D gene, V gene, CDR3 protein, CDR3 DNA. D genes are given only for firm matches. Expanded clones are given a class, and other clones once, few, many or no size at all.

abundance: -; j_gene: TRBJ2-5; d_gene: TRBD2; v_gene: TRBV3-1; CDR3aa: CASRSGLAEFQETQYF; CDR3nt: TGTGCCAGCAGGTCGGGACTAGCGGAGTTCCAAGAGACCCAGTACTTC
abundance: -; j_gene: TRBJ2-3; d_gene: -; v_gene: TRBV5-1; CDR3aa: CASSLEIGLTDTQYF; CDR3nt: TGCGCCAGCAGCCTGGAGATAGGGCTCACAGATACGCAGTATTTT
abundance: -; j_gene: TRBJ2-7; d_gene: -; v_gene: TRBV5-5; CDR3aa: CASSLAAGNYEQYF; CDR3nt: TGTGCCAGCAGCTTGGCCGCAGGGAACTACGAGCAGTACTTC
abundance: -; j_gene: TRBJ2-5; d_gene: -; v_gene: TRBV5-1; CDR3aa: CASSLRGVQETQYF; CDR3nt: TGCGCCAGCAGCTTGAGGGGGGTTCAGGAGACCCAGTACTTC
abundance: -; j_gene: TRBJ2-1; d_gene: TRBD2; v_gene: TRBV6-5; CDR3aa: CASSYNGGGNNEQFF; CDR3nt: TGTGCCAGCAGCTACAACGGGGGGGGAAACAATGAGCAGTTCTTC
abundance: few; j_gene: TRBJ1-1; d_gene: -; v_gene: TRBV14; CDR3aa: CASSTRPFEAFF; CDR3nt: TGTGCCAGCAGCACCCGGCCGTTTGAAGCTTTCTTT
abundance: -; j_gene: TRBJ2-7; d_gene: -; v_gene: TRBV12-5; CDR3aa: CASIPPGTTRHGEQYF; CDR3nt: TGTGCTAGTATCCCACCCGGGACGACCCGCCACGGCGAGCAGTACTTC
abundance: -; j_gene: TRBJ1-2; d_gene: -; v_gene: TRBV5-1; CDR3aa: CASSLLGGDGYTF; CDR3nt: TGCGCCAGCAGCTTGCTTGGGGGAGATGGCTACACCTTC
abundance: few; j_gene: TRBJ1-1; d_gene: -; v_gene: TRBV25-1; CDR3aa: CASSARAYPEAFF; CDR3nt: TGTGCCAGCAGCGCCAGGGCGTATCCTGAAGCTTTCTTT
abundance: few; j_gene: TRBJ1-1; d_gene: TRBD1; v_gene: TRBV19; CDR3aa: CASRITGTGMNTEAFF; CDR3nt: TGTGCCAGTAGGATAACCGGGACAGGGATGAACACTGAAGCTTTCTTT
abundance: -; j_gene: TRBJ2-3; d_gene: -; v_gene: TRBV19; CDR3aa: CASTGLLNTQYF; CDR3nt: TGTGCCAGCACGGGACTCTTAAATACGCAGTATTTT
abundance: -; j_gene: TRBJ2-1; d_gene: -; v_gene: TRBV6-2/TRBV6-3; CDR3aa: CASSYTSQGRAHNEQFF; CDR3nt: TGTGCCAGCAGTTACACAAGCCAGGGGAGGGCACACAATGAGCAGTTCTTC
abundance: many; j_gene: TRBJ1-6; d_gene: -; v_gene: TRBV7-9; CDR3aa: CASSERGGGVSPLHF; CDR3nt: TGTGCCAGCAGCGAACGTGGCGGGGGCGTTTCACCCCTCCACTTT
abundance: -; j_gene: TRBJ2-1; d_gene: TRBD1; v_gene: TRBV10-3; CDR3aa: CAISRRPGQGDNEQFF; CDR3nt: TGTGCCATCAGTCGAAGACCGGGACAGGGAGACAATGAGCAGTTCTTC
abundance: -; j_gene: TRBJ1-2; d_gene: -; v_gene: TRBV7-6; CDR3aa: CASSPNLYPRGYTF; CDR3nt: TGTGCCAGCAGCCCCAACCTGTACCCGCGCGGGTACACCTTC
abundance: few; j_gene: TRBJ1-3; d_gene: TRBD1; v_gene: TRBV2; CDR3aa: CATRQGRAIYF; CDR3nt: TGTGCCACCCGACAGGGAAGGGCCATATATTTT
abundance: many; j_gene: TRBJ1-1; d_gene: -; v_gene: TRBV20-1; CDR3aa: CSAPRWGWTEAFF; CDR3nt: TGCAGTGCTCCACGGTGGGGGTGGACTGAAGCTTTCTTT
abundance: many; j_gene: TRBJ2-1; d_gene: -; v_gene: TRBV9; CDR3aa: CASSRAYNEQFF; CDR3nt: TGTGCCAGCAGCAGGGCGTACAATGAGCAGTTCTTC
abundance: few; j_gene: TRBJ1-6; d_gene: -; v_gene: TRBV25-1; CDR3aa: CASSDYREYSPLHF; CDR3nt: TGTGCCAGCAGTGACTACAGGGAGTATTCACCCCTCCACTTT
abundance: -; j_gene: TRBJ2-1; d_gene: TRBD2; v_gene: TRBV6-5; CDR3aa: CASSTAGGARNEQFF; CDR3nt: TGTGCCAGCAGCACAGCGGGGGGGGCCCGGAATGAGCAGTTCTTC
abundance: -; j_gene: TRBJ1-4; d_gene: -; v_gene: TRBV25-1; CDR3aa: CASSELATNEKLFF; CDR3nt: TGTGCCAGCAGTGAATTGGCAACTAATGAAAAACTGTTTTTT
abundance: few; j_gene: TRBJ2-1; d_gene: TRBD2; v_gene: TRBV5-1; CDR3aa: CASSPTGTSANEQFF; CDR3nt: TGCGCCAGCAGCCCGACCGGGACTAGCGCGAATGAGCAGTTCTTC
abundance: -; j_gene: TRBJ2-1; d_gene: TRBD1; v_gene: TRBV9; CDR3aa: CASSVVPGQGTYNEQFF; CDR3nt: TGTGCCAGCAGCGTAGTACCAGGACAGGGGACCTACAATGAGCAGTTCTTC
abundance: few; j_gene: TRBJ1-1; d_gene: TRBD1; v_gene: TRBV20-1; CDR3aa: CSAGQGYTEAFF; CDR3nt: TGCAGTGCGGGACAGGGGTACACTGAAGCTTTCTTT
abundance: few; j_gene: TRBJ2-5; d_gene: -; v_gene: TRBV7-8; CDR3aa: CASSLGNQETQYF; CDR3nt: TGTGCCAGCAGCTTAGGTAACCAAGAGACCCAGTACTTC
abundance: -; j_gene: TRBJ1-2; d_gene: -; v_gene: TRBV6-1; CDR3aa: CASSEVSGFSTF; CDR3nt: TGTGCCAGCAGTGAAGTGTCCGGGTTTTCGACCTTC
abundance: few; j_gene: TRBJ1-2; d_gene: -; v_gene: TRBV14; CDR3aa: CASSQEPGFVYGYTF; CDR3nt: TGTGCCAGCAGCCAAGAACCAGGTTTCGTCTATGGCTACACCTTC
abundance: -; j_gene: TRBJ2-1; d_gene: -; v_gene: TRBV29-1; CDR3aa: CSVGASREQFF; CDR3nt: TGCAGCGTTGGGGCTTCACGGGAGCAGTTCTTC
abundance: many; j_gene: TRBJ2-7; d_gene: -; v_gene: TRBV4-3; CDR3aa: CASSQDRGDAYEQYF; CDR3nt: TGCGCCAGCAGCCAAGATCGTGGGGACGCCTACGAGCAGTACTTC
abundance: -; j_gene: TRBJ2-3; d_gene: TRBD1; v_gene: TRBV7-9; CDR3aa: CASSFETGYLADTQYF; CDR3nt: TGTGCCAGCAGCTTTGAGACAGGGTATTTAGCAGATACGCAGTATTTT
abundance: few; j_gene: TRBJ2-3; d_gene: -; v_gene: TRBV27; CDR3aa: CASSFLPPGDTQYF; CDR3nt: TGTGCCAGCAGTTTTCTCCCCCCAGGGGATACGCAGTATTTT
abundance: few; j_gene: TRBJ1-1; d_gene: -; v_gene: TRBV7-2; CDR3aa: CASSLWGTEAFF; CDR3nt: TGTGCCAGCAGCCTATGGGGTACTGAAGCTTTCTTT
abundance: few; j_gene: TRBJ2-7; d_gene: TRBD1; v_gene: TRBV7-2; CDR3aa: CASSLEDRGYEQYF; CDR3nt: TGTGCCAGCAGCTTGGAGGACAGGGGCTACGAGCAGTACTTC
abundance: few; j_gene: TRBJ2-1; d_gene: TRBD2; v_gene: TRBV12-3/TRBV12-4; CDR3aa: CASSSGGSHNEQFF; CDR3nt: TGTGCCAGCAGCTCGGGGGGGTCACACAATGAGCAGTTCTTC